This T cell receptor (beta chain) was observed in a study of T-cell memory formation after mild COVID-19 (dated by TCRdb to the early 2020s). In terms of the full investigation: Most TCR sequence clusters were specific to one of the two donors. In a couple of donors, T-cell clones that expanded and contracted after mild COVID-19 were tracked by sequencing TCRalpha and TCRbeta repertoires over time. The cohort comprised two young, previously healthy adult volunteers, one female and one male.

For CDR1 and CDR2, the germline V gene lists SQVTM and ANQGSEA. Trimming removed 5 bases from V and 2 bases from J, leaving 16 bases between the germline ends. The CDR3 covers 14 residues, taking in both the cysteine and the phenylalanine. Here the CDR3 DNA is all that survives: 42 bases in frame from base 1. The instrument was an Illumina NovaSeq 6000. Using 5'RACE with constant-segment primers, TCRalpha and TCRbeta cDNA libraries were constructed, with sample barcodes and unique molecular identifiers added in the process. Trizol reagent was used to extract RNA from every sample. Libraries were amplified in two PCR steps, with a second sample barcode and Illumina TruSeq adapters added in the second step. Sequencing of the libraries was done on an Illumina NovaSeq, producing 2 x 150 bp paired-end reads. In the authors' own workflow: Demultiplexing of reads and collapsing into UMI-guided consensus sequences were performed with migec v1.2.7. With mixcr v2.1.11, UMI consensuses were aligned to TRA and TRB V and J templates and assembled into clonotypes. A clonotype was counted as expanded or contracted only when both edgeR and NoisET called the clonotype significant, with the noise models trained on biological replicates. For edgeR calls, the thresholds were a false discovery rate-adjusted p below 0.01 and a log2 fold-change of 1. As an exploratory analysis of dynamics, PCA with hierarchical clustering was applied to max-normalized trajectories of the 1000 most abundant clonotypes. Each responding clone was given a CD4 or CD8 phenotype based on the CD4+ and CD8+ repertoires, which had been sequenced separately. TCRdb reran the public reads through fastp at Q25 and MiXCR, keeping productive beta chains. Each CDR3 protein gets just one entry, which takes the most common genes and DNA from the rows behind it. The V and J calls come from TCRdb's annotation, not from the publication. In this sample the table shows 350,000 to 400,000 distinct CDR3 sequences, 20% to 25% of which occur a single time. The top ten hold under 15% of the sample.

Ficoll-Paque density gradient centrifugation was the method used to isolate PBMCs. What the research found in general, with its limitations: The detection of some responding clones in pre-infection memory suggests that pre-existing cross-reactive memory T cells joined the SARS-CoV-2 response. The second-wave clones that peaked on day 37 were not confirmed to be SARS-CoV-2 specific. Balanced CD4/CD8 phenotypes were observed for clones contracting from day 15 to 85, whereas a bias towards CD4+ was observed for a second wave of clones expanding from day 15 to 37. Contracting CD4+ clones were found mainly in CM and EM memory subsets, while CD8+ clones were enriched in EMRA. Only two mild cases were covered in the study, and larger cohorts including severe cases with pre-infection samples were considered necessary.

For this clonotype: Which antigen it targets is not known. The record has no base qualities; no much larger clone is one base away.

The TCR comes from an adult woman who had mild COVID-19 (a few samples of this study predate the infection). The sample titles of this study are shuffled in the database, so cell type and time point are left out; the donor was told from shared clones. Sequences were obtained from PBMCs or a T cell subset sorted from them (not recorded which). The chain uses TRBV29-1 and TRBJ2-7; TRBD2 is a weak D gene call, 5 bases matching. The sequenced DNA: TGCAGCGTTTCGATGTCGACTAAGGCCTACGAGCAGTACTTC. Its translation reads: CSVSMSTKAYEQYF.